This entry lists 29 T cell receptor beta chains sequenced from one sample in a study of regulatory T cells in long-lasting Graves disease. Relying on iRepertoire HTBI primers and Arm-PCR of CDR3 regions, the team built TCR beta libraries. In TCRdb, the multiplex PCR reads were re-called with MiXCR into one record per CDR3 protein. The table has 300,000 to 400,000 distinct CDR3 sequences, about a sixth seen once. The time point was: newly diagnosed GD, antithyroid drugs for less than 3 months. PBMC RNA was the source of the TCR library. These data also formed part of another study, on T cells in Graves' hyperthyroidism and ophthalmopathy.

The sample in question was peripheral blood mononuclear cells (PBMCs), obtained at new diagnosis, from a patient treated with antithyroid drugs. Receptor source: a man between 40 and 49 years old with Graves disease.

The CDR3 DNA is TGTGCCAGTAGTATAGCTGAGGTTCTACAGCCCCAGCATTTT. Its translation: CASSIAEVLQPQHF. The chain recombines TRBV19 with TRBJ1-5; D is unresolved. Germline CDR1 reads LNHDA; CDR2 reads SQIVND (reference sequence). Trimming took 1 base from V and 7 from J, leaving 11 bases between them. CDR3 length: 14 amino acids.

In this sample, this clonotype turned up many times. The rearrangement links TRBV3-1 to TRBJ1-1; D is uncertain. This CDR3 has 14 residues. Trimming removed 1 base from V and 5 bases from J, with 11 bases in between. Germline lookup yields CDR1 LGHDT and CDR2 YNNKEL (reference sequence). CDR3 amino acids: CASSQAHRETEAFF. In DNA, the CDR3 is TGTGCCAGCAGCCAAGCGCATCGAGAGACTGAAGCTTTCTTT. The full variable domain, completed using reference TRBV3-1 and TRBJ1-1, is DTAVSQTPKYLVTQMGNDKSIKCEQNLGHDTMYWYKQDSKKFLKIMFSYNNKELIINETVPNRFSPKSPDKAHLNLHINSLELGDSAVYFCASSQAHRETEAFFGQGTRLTVV.

This clonotype was recorded a few times. The chain uses TRBV20-1 and TRBJ2-1, with D possibly called TRBD1 or TRBD2 (6 bases each). CDR3 length equals 15 residues. Germline V lookup: CDR1 DFQATT, CDR2 SNEGSKA (reference sequence). V gave up 4 bases and J gave up 0 bases, with 13 bases separating them. CDR3 coding DNA: TGCAGTGCTAACCCTCCGGGGGCCTCCTACAATGAGCAGTTCTTC. Protein: CSANPPGASYNEQFF.

This clonotype was detected only a few times. The chain carries TRBV6-1 and TRBJ1-4; unclear D gene. CDR1 MNHNS and CDR2 SASEGT come from the germline V gene. The CDR3 has 14 residues. Trimming took off 7 bases at V and 7 bases at J, with 16 bases between the two ends. CDR3 loop: CASNREPVSEKLFF. Written as DNA, the CDR3 is TGTGCCAGCAACCGGGAACCGGTTAGTGAAAAACTGTTTTTT.

This clonotype was detected only a few times. The rearrangement joins TRBV10-3 to TRBJ1-4, with TRBD1 matching 9 bases. The germline CDR1 and CDR2 sequences are ENHRY and SYGVKD. The CDR3 consists of 14 residues. Trimming removed 4 bases from V and 10 bases from J; junction bases left unmatched: 7. The CDR3 here is CAISAVTGGSKLFF. As DNA, the CDR3 is TGTGCCATCAGTGCCGTGACAGGGGGATCAAAACTGTTTTTT.

This clonotype was counted ten times or more. The chain couples TRBV18 to TRBJ2-7; D unresolved. V lost 6 bases to trimming and J lost 5 bases, with 17 bases between them. Germline CDR1 reads KGHSH; CDR2 reads LQKENI. The CDR3 is 14 residues long. CDR3 residues: CASSRIWGTDEQYF. CDR3 DNA sequence: TGTGCCAGCTCCCGCATCTGGGGTACCGACGAGCAGTACTTC.

This clonotype was observed at least ten times. The rearrangement joins TRBV6-1 to TRBJ1-5, with D tentatively TRBD1 (5 bases). V gave up 9 bases and J gave up 0 bases, with 15 bases separating them. This CDR3 comprises 15 residues. The germline CDR1 and CDR2 sequences are MNHNS and SASEGT. The CDR3 spells CASMRDRTSNQPQHF. The CDR3 nucleotides read TGTGCCAGTATGAGGGACCGTACTAGCAATCAGCCCCAGCATTTT.

This clonotype occurred many times. This chain connects TRBV7-3 to TRBJ2-7; 9 bases are shared with TRBD1. CDR3 length equals 13 residues. Germline V gene sequence: CDR1 SGHTA, CDR2 FQGTGA. V lost 5 bases and J lost 3; bases outside the gene matches: 2. This CDR3 is CASSPDRGYEQYF. In DNA, the CDR3 is TGTGCCAGCAGCCCGGACAGGGGCTACGAGCAGTACTTC.

This clonotype has just a few counts. The CDR3 spells CASSYGGSSYNEQFF. In nucleotides, the CDR3 is TGTGCCAGCAGTTACGGGGGGAGCTCCTACAATGAGCAGTTCTTC. The chain uses TRBV6-2 or TRBV6-3 and TRBJ2-1; a possible D gene is TRBD2 (6 bases). Germline V gives CDR1 MNHEY, CDR2 SVGEGT. This CDR3 is built from 15 residues. The ends were cut back, 2 bases at V and 0 bases at J, with 8 bases in the middle.

This clonotype appeared many times. The genes are TRBV28 and TRBJ1-5; TRBD1 aligns across 7 bases. CDR3 length: 15 residues. Germline V lookup: CDR1 MDHEN, CDR2 SYDVKM. After removal of 2 bases from V and 6 bases from J, the junction contained 7 bases not matched to a gene. The chain's CDR3 is CASSLGPYRGQPQHF. Here the CDR3 DNA reads TGTGCCAGCAGTTTAGGCCCTTACAGGGGTCAGCCCCAGCATTTT.

This clonotype was counted at least ten times. The J gene is TRBJ2-3, the V gene TRBV7-2, with 7 nucleotides matching TRBD2. V was clipped by 4 bases and J by 0 bases; unmatched bases: 4. The length of the CDR3 is 15 residues. Germline V gene sequence: CDR1 SGHTA, CDR2 FQGNSA. This CDR3 reads CASSSGGFSTDTQYF. CDR3 DNA sequence: TGTGCCAGCAGCTCGGGGGGTTTCAGCACAGATACGCAGTATTTT.

This clonotype was found many times. The rearrangement joins TRBV7-3 to TRBJ2-7; D is unresolved. The CDR3 has 13 residues. V lost 6 bases and J lost 3, with 12 bases in between. Germline lookup yields CDR1 SGHTA and CDR2 FQGTGA. The CDR3 sequence is CASSYGRNYEQYF. Written as DNA, the CDR3 is TGTGCCAGCAGTTACGGTCGAAACTACGAGCAGTACTTC.

In its sample, this clonotype was seen many times. The chain uses TRBV24-1 and TRBJ1-1; the D is unclear. Trimming took 4 bases from V and 4 from J, leaving 9 bases between them. Germline V gene sequence: CDR1 KGHDR, CDR2 SFDVKD. This CDR3 comprises 13 residues. The chain's CDR3 is CATSDPSGTEAFF. Written as DNA, the CDR3 is TGTGCCACCAGTGACCCAAGTGGCACTGAAGCTTTCTTT.

The genes are TRBV9 and TRBJ1-3; TRBD1 might be the D (5 bases). The V end lost 3 bases, the J end lost 0 bases, and 10 bases lay between the germline ends. In germline, CDR1 is SGDLS, CDR2 YYNGEE. This CDR3 has 15 residues. The CDR3 loop reads CASSARAFSGNTIYF. The CDR3 coding sequence is TGTGCCAGCAGCGCCAGGGCCTTCTCTGGAAACACCATATATTTT.

The gene calls are TRBV29-1 and TRBJ1-2; 8 bases are a match to TRBD1. V trimming: 7 bases; J trimming: 1 base; junction bases outside the gene matches: 8. Germline CDR1 is SQVTM and CDR2 is ANQGSEA. This CDR3 has 14 amino acids. CDR3 bases: TGCAGCGGGCGGACAGGGACCCATAACTATGGCTACACCTTC. Translating it yields CSGRTGTHNYGYTF.

This clonotype was recorded at least ten times. The chain couples TRBV6-4 to TRBJ2-1, with TRBD2 identical over 9 bases. Germline V gives CDR1 MRHNA, CDR2 SNTAGT. The CDR3 sequence is 15 residues long. The V segment lost 0 bases and the J segment 6 bases; nucleotides outside the gene matches: 3. The CDR3 sequence is CASSDSSSGVNEQFF. The CDR3 nucleotides are TGTGCCAGCAGTGACTCGTCTAGCGGGGTCAATGAGCAGTTCTTC.

In its sample, this clonotype was seen many times. The V and J genes are TRBV29-1 and TRBJ2-3; a possible D gene is TRBD1 (6 bases). This CDR3 spans 14 amino acids. Trimming took 2 bases from V and 6 from J, leaving 15 bases between them. Germline assignment: CDR1 SQVTM and CDR2 ANQGSEA. This CDR3 is CSVETGSVYDTQYF. In DNA form, the CDR3 reads TGCAGCGTTGAAACAGGGTCTGTTTATGATACGCAGTATTTT.

This clonotype was detected many times. This chain connects TRBV20-1 to TRBJ1-2; a possible D gene is TRBD1 (5 bases). The germline V gene has CDR1 DFQATT and CDR2 SNEGSKA (reference sequence). The CDR3 has 14 residues. Trimming took off 0 bases at V and 8 bases at J, with 16 bases between the two ends. CDR3 DNA: TGCAGTGCTAGAGATCAGGGAGGGCTTAGGGGCTACACCTTC. Residues: CSARDQGGLRGYTF.

The J gene is TRBJ2-5, the V gene TRBV20-1, with 8 bases lining up with TRBD2. Per the germline V gene, CDR1 is DFQATT and CDR2 is SNEGSKA (reference sequence). J gave up 1 base and V 7 bases, and 8 bases lay outside the gene matches. The CDR3 is made up of 14 amino acids. The CDR3, as DNA: TGCAGTGGGCTAGCGGGCATAATCCAAGAGACCCAGTACTTC. Residues: CSGLAGIIQETQYF.

This clonotype was recorded a few times. This CDR3 is CASIGAGRNTGELFF. The CDR3 DNA sequence: TGTGCCAGCATCGGGGCAGGAAGGAACACCGGGGAGCTGTTTTTT. This sequence joins TRBV6-1 and TRBJ2-2, with D possibly called TRBD1 or TRBD2 (5 bases each). There are 15 residues in the CDR3. Germline V gives CDR1 MNHNS, CDR2 SASEGT. V was pared by 7 bases and J by 1 base, with 13 bases between.

This clonotype appeared many times. V gene TRBV30 combines with J gene TRBJ2-7; 7 bases map to TRBD1. J was trimmed by 4 bases and V by 1 base; bases with no gene match: 4. There are 13 residues in the CDR3. Germline V gives CDR1 GTSNPN, CDR2 SVGIG (reference sequence). CDR3 protein: CAWSARGPYEQYF. The CDR3 nucleotides read TGTGCCTGGAGTGCGAGGGGGCCTTACGAGCAGTACTTC.

This clonotype has more than one count but fewer than ten. This chain connects TRBV19 to TRBJ2-1; D not resolved. CDR1 and CDR2 from the germline V gene are LNHDA and SQIVND (reference sequence). The CDR3 sequence is 14 residues long. V lost 5 bases and J 9 bases, leaving 17 bases between the germline ends. CDR3 coding DNA: TGTGCCAGTAGTTCCGGGCCCTCACGGGCTGAGCAGTTCTTC. Protein: CASSSGPSRAEQFF.

On this clonotype: This sequence is one base from a far larger clone and is likely a read error. This chain's CDR3 is CASSFVYHWRGPGELSF. The CDR3 DNA reads as TGTGCCAGCAGCTTTGTTTACCACTGGCGAGGGCCCGGGGAGCTGTCTTTT. The chain links TRBV7-2 to TRBJ2-2; D perhaps matches TRBD2 (5 bases). This CDR3 is 17 amino acids long. Germline CDR1 reads SGHTA; CDR2 reads FQGNSA.

This clonotype was detected ten times or more. The V call is TRBV30, the J call TRBJ1-5; TRBD1 agrees at 11 bases. The germline CDR1 and CDR2 sequences are GTSNPN and SVGIG (reference sequence). V was clipped by 2 bases and J by 5 bases; unmatched bases: 2. CDR3 length equals 14 residues. The CDR3 bases are TGTGCCTGGAGTCAGGACAGGGGGCATCAGCCCCAGCATTTT. This gives the protein CAWSQDRGHQPQHF.

This chain uses TRBV19 with TRBJ2-2; 7 positions match TRBD1. V lost 4 bases and J lost 1; bases outside the gene matches: 3. This CDR3 is 15 amino acids long. Per germline, CDR1 LNHDA and CDR2 SQIVND (reference sequence). CDR3 loop: CASSTDRENTGELFF. The CDR3 DNA sequence: TGTGCCAGTAGTACAGACAGGGAGAACACCGGGGAGCTGTTTTTT.

The chain employs TRBV7-2 and TRBJ1-3; D ambiguous. There are 19 residues in the CDR3. Germline CDR1 reads SGHTA; CDR2 reads FQGNSA. V lost 0 bases to trimming and J lost 4 bases, with 22 bases between them. DNA for the CDR3: TGTGCCAGCAGCTTAGCGCTCGCCCGGACTACCAGCCGGGGAAACACCATATATTTT. This gives the protein CASSLALARTTSRGNTIYF.

This clonotype came up many times. The rearrangement links TRBV30 to TRBJ2-2; D unresolved. Germline values: CDR1 GTSNPN, CDR2 SVGIG (reference sequence). The CDR3 has 12 residues. V was pared by 0 bases and J by 6 bases, with 5 bases between. CDR3 in amino acids: CAWSVRPGELFF. CDR3 DNA sequence: TGTGCCTGGAGTGTACGGCCCGGGGAGCTGTTTTTT.

V is TRBV7-9 and J is TRBJ1-2; possibly TRBD1 for D (5 bases). V was trimmed by 4 bases and J by 7 bases, leaving 22 bases between them. Germline V gene lookup returns CDR1 SEHNR and CDR2 FQNEAQ (reference sequence). There are 16 residues in the CDR3. The CDR3 loop reads CASSSRGAGVYGGYTF. CDR3 DNA sequence: TGTGCCAGCAGCTCCCGAGGGGCAGGAGTGTATGGTGGCTACACCTTC.

To note about this clonotype: A much larger clone differs from this one at a single base, so this may be a read error. The chain recombines TRBV28 with TRBJ1-1, with a possible D match to TRBD1 (6 bases). The CDR3 is 13 residues long. V lost 9 bases, J lost 3 bases, and 14 bases lay in between. Per the germline V gene, CDR1 is MDHEN and CDR2 is SYDVKM. The CDR3: CASTGHMDTEAFF. The CDR3 nucleotides are TGTGCCAGTACGGGACACATGGACACTGAAGCTTTCTTT. Full variable domain (missing parts from reference TRBV28 and TRBJ1-1): DVKVTQSSRYLVKRTGEKVFLECVQDMDHENMFWYRQDPGLGLRLIYFSYDVKMKEKGDIPEGYSVSREKKERFSLILESASTNQTSMYLCASTGHMDTEAFFGQGTRLTVV.